This T cell receptor beta chain was identified in a study of T cell responses to AZD1222 COVID-19 vaccine. Remarks on this clone: Antigen unknown.

Clones were read by immunoSEQ multiplex PCR, and TCRdb kept only the in-frame ones, dropping some. The sample gives tens of thousands of clones, less than 85% of which show up once; around 3.6% is in the top ten. Germline V gives CDR1 MNHNY, CDR2 SVGAGI (reference sequence). V lost 4 bases, J lost 6 bases, and 12 bases stayed unmatched. The CDR3 consists of 16 residues. Study-level points and caveats: Spike as a whole was targeted by vaccine-associated CD4 TCRs, dominant at 160-218 and 743-854. Baseline antibody screening turned up just six seropositive AZD1222 recipients. Clonal diversity was possibly underestimated; the donors were predominantly white British and more often female.

The chain couples TRBV6-6 to TRBJ1-5; 7 bases map to TRBD1. The source is an adult in good health. Sequences were derived from peripheral blood, sampled on day 0 of AZD1222 vaccination. CDR3 amino acids: CASSLGSTGVSQPQHF. CDR3 sequence (DNA): TGTGCCAGCAGTTTAGGGTCAACAGGGGTGAGTCAGCCCCAGCATTTT.